The TCR beta chain described here comes from a study of T cells after yellow fever vaccination. This clonotype was observed at least ten times. From the 5' RACE reads, TCRdb called clonotypes with MiXCR, one entry per CDR3 protein. Among about 260,000 distinct CDR3 sequences listed, 13% were seen once. The CDR3 length is 16 residues. Trimming pared 3 bases from V and 4 bases from J, leaving 19 bases between. CDR1 and CDR2 from the germline V gene are DFQATT and SNEGSKA (reference sequence). The source was CD4+ T cells sorted from PBMCs, collected 45 days after the yellow fever booster vaccination. The chain recombines TRBV20-1 with TRBJ2-1; D not certain. The clonotype comes from a man aged 30 to 39 who received the YFV17D yellow fever vaccine. CDR3 sequence: CSARRLGRMVYNEQFF. The CDR3 region has the DNA TGCAGTGCTAGGCGATTAGGACGTATGGTTTACAATGAGCAGTTCTTC.